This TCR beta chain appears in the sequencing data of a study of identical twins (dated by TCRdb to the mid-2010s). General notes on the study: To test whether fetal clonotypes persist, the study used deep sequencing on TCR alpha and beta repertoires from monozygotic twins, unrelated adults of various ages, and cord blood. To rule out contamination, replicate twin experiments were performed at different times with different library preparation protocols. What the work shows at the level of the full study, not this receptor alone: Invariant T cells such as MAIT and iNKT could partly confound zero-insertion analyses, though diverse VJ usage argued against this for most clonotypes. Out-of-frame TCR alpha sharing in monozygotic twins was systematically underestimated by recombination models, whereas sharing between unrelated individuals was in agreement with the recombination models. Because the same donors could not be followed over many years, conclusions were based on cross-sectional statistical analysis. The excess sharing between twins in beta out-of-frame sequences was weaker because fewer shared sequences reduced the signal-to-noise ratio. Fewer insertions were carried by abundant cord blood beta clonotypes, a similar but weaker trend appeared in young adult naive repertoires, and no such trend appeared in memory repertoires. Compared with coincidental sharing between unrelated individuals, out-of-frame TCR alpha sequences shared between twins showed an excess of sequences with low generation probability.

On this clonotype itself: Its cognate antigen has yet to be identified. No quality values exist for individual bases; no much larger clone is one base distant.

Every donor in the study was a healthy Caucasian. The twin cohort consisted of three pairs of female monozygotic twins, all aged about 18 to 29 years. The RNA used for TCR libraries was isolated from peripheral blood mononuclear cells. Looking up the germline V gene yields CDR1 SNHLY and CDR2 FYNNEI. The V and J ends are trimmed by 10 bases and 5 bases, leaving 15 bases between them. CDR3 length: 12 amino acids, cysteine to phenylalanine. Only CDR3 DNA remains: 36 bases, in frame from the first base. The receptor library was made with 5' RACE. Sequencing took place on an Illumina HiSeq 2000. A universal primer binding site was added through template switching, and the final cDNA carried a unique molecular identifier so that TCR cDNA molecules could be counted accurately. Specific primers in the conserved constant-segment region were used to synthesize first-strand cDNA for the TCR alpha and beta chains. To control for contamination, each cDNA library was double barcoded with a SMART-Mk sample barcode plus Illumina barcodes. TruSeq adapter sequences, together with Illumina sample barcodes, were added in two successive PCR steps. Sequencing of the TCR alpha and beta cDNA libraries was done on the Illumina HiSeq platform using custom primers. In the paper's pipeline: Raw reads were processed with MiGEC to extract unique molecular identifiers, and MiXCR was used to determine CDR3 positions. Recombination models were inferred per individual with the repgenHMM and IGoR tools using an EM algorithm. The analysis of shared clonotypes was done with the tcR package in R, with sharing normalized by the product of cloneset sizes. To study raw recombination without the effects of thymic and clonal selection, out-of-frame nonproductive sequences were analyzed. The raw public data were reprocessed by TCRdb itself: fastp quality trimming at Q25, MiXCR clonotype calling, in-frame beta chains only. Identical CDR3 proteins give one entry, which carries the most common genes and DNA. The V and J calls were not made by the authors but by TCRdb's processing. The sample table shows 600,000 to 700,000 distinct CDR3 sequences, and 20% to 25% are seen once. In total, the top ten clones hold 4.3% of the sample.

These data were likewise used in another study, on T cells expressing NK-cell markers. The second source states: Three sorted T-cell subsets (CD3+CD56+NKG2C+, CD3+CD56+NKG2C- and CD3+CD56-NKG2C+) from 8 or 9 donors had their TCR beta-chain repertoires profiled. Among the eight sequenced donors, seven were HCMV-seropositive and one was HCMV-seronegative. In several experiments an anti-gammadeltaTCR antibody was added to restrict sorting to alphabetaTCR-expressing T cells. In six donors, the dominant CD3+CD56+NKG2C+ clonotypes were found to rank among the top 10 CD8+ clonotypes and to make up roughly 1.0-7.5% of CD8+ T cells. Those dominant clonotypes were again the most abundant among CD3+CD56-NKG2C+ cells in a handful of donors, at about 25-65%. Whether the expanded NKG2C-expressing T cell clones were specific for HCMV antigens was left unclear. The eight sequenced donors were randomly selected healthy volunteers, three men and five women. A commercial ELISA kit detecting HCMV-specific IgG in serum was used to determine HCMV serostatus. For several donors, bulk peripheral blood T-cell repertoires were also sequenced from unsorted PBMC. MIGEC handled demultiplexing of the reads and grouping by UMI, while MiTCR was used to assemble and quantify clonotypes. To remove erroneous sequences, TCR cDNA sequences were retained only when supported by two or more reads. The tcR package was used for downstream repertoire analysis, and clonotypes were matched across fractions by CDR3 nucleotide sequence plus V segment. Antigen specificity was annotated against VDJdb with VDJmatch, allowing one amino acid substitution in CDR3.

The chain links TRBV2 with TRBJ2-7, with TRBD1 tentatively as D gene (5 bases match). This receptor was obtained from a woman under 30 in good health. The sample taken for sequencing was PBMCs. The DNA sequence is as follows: TGTGCCACAAGGGGTTTGTTCAACGAGCAGTACTTC. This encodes CATRGLFNEQYF.